This T cell receptor beta chain was retrieved from a study of early T cells in non-severe SARS-CoV-2 infection. The V and J ends lost 0 bases and 5 bases respectively, with 6 bases between them. Per the germline V gene, CDR1 is SGDLS and CDR2 is YYNGEE. The CDR3 extends over 13 amino acids. Unique molecular identifiers were attached to individual cDNA molecules. From the 5' RACE reads, TCRdb called clonotypes with MiXCR, one entry per CDR3 protein. The sample yields 35,000 to 50,000 distinct CDR3 sequences, approximately 6.2% seen once. This sequence joins TRBV9 and TRBJ2-1; D remains unclear. Sample: whole blood, taken at baseline. This clonotype was sampled from an adult who was a healthcare worker with PCR-confirmed SARS-CoV-2 infection or an uninfected control (not recorded which). CDR3 coding DNA: TGTGCCAGCAGCGTAGTTAATGACAATGAGCAGTTCTTC. It specifies CASSVVNDNEQFF.